Each of the 27 T cell receptor beta chains below was sequenced from the same sample in a study of T cells in Graves' hyperthyroidism and ophthalmopathy. RNA transcripts provided the source from which TCR beta CDR3 regions were amplified. The HTBI set primed first-round TCR CDR3 RT-PCR. TCRdb itself ran the multiplex PCR reads through MiXCR, one entry per CDR3 protein. The sample gives approximately 630,000 distinct CDR3 sequences, about 16% of which show up once; around 4% is in the top ten. Sequenced sample: blood. The receptor source for this set is a woman aged 30 to 39 with Graves' hyperthyroidism.

This clonotype was seen at least ten times. The V call is TRBV19, the J call TRBJ2-2; 9 nucleotides agree with TRBD2. The junction had 6 bases not matched to a gene; V was cut back by 5 bases and J by 5 bases. The CDR3 spans 15 residues. CDR1 LNHDA and CDR2 SQIVND come from the germline V gene (reference sequence). CDR3 region: CASSPTSGGTGELFF. The CDR3 nucleotides are TGTGCCAGTAGTCCGACTAGCGGCGGGACCGGGGAGCTGTTTTTT.

This clonotype was seen repeatedly, ten times or more. Written as DNA, the CDR3 is TGTGCCAGCATAGACCACAGAAGAGGAGATACGCAGTATTTT. Translation: CASIDHRRGDTQYF. The rearrangement uses TRBV6-1 and TRBJ2-3; D gene uncertain. Germline assignment: CDR1 MNHNS and CDR2 SASEGT. The germline V and J ends were trimmed by 7 bases and 5 bases, with 16 bases remaining between them. The CDR3 spans 14 residues.

This clonotype was seen repeatedly, ten times or more. V is TRBV6-6 and J is TRBJ2-7; tentatively, D is TRBD1 or TRBD2 (6 bases each). Germline CDR1 MNHNY, CDR2 SVGAGI (reference sequence). CDR3 length equals 17 residues. V lost 2 bases and J 2 bases, leaving 19 bases between the germline ends. CDR3 in amino acids: CASSYGRRGRNTYEQYF. In DNA form, the CDR3 reads TGTGCCAGCAGTTACGGGAGACGGGGGCGGAATACCTACGAGCAGTACTTC.

This clonotype was counted at least ten times. The chain recombines TRBV19 with TRBJ2-1; 7 bases agree with TRBD2. The length of the CDR3 is 16 residues. Trimming took 6 bases from V and 2 from J; bases not matched to a gene: 10. Germline V gene lookup returns CDR1 LNHDA and CDR2 SQIVND (reference sequence). This CDR3 is CASSGLAVRPYNEQFF. The CDR3 DNA reads TGTGCCAGTAGCGGCCTAGCGGTCAGGCCCTACAATGAGCAGTTCTTC.

This clonotype was counted only a few times. Here the CDR3 DNA reads TGTGCCAGCAGTCCGACAGGGGCTAGCACAGATACGCAGTATTTT. Its translation: CASSPTGASTDTQYF. V usage is TRBV6-1 and J usage is TRBJ2-3; 8 bases fit TRBD1. The CDR3 contains 15 residues. Germline V gene sequence: CDR1 MNHNS, CDR2 SASEGT. J gave up 0 bases and V 5 bases, and 4 bases lay outside the gene matches.

The CDR3 loop is CSVEGTDSYEQYF. The CDR3 coding sequence is TGCAGCGTTGAGGGGACGGACTCCTACGAGCAGTACTTC. This chain uses TRBV29-1 with TRBJ2-7; D possibly uses TRBD1 or TRBD2 (5 bases each). The CDR3 extends over 13 amino acids. Germline loops: CDR1 SQVTM, CDR2 ANQGSEA. Trimming stripped 3 bases from V and 0 bases from J, with 9 bases between.

In this sample, this clonotype turned up many times. V gene TRBV29-1 combines with J gene TRBJ2-5; 11 nucleotides align to TRBD2. The CDR3 is 14 residues long. With 7 bases clipped from V and 2 bases from J, the junction kept 6 bases outside the gene matches. In germline, CDR1 is SQVTM, CDR2 ANQGSEA. The CDR3: CSAVLAGEQETQYF. The CDR3 DNA is TGCAGCGCGGTACTAGCGGGAGAGCAAGAGACCCAGTACTTC.

This clonotype was recorded many times. This rearrangement joins TRBV27 to TRBJ2-1, with TRBD2 matching over 10 bases. The CDR3 consists of 19 residues. The germline CDR1 and CDR2 sequences are MNHEY and SMNVEV (reference sequence). Trimming removed 3 bases from V and 7 bases from J; junction bases left unmatched: 18. The CDR3 DNA sequence: TGTGCCAGCAGTTTCACCGGGACTAGCGAACTCTTTTTATGGAATGAGCAGTTCTTC. It is translated as CASSFTGTSELFLWNEQFF.

This clonotype was recorded at least ten times. V is TRBV10-3 and J is TRBJ1-5; weak D call: TRBD1 (6 bases). CDR3 length: 13 amino acids. Deletions cut 3 bases from V and 8 bases from J, with 11 bases between. Germline lookup yields CDR1 ENHRY and CDR2 SYGVKD. The CDR3 DNA reads TGTGCCATCAGTGATGAGGGGGGCGAGCCCCAGCATTTT. This codes for CAISDEGGEPQHF.

The chain has TRBV29-1 and TRBJ1-2; D ambiguous. The ends were cut back, 0 bases at V and 5 bases at J, with 4 bases in the middle. The germline V gene encodes CDR1 SQVTM and CDR2 ANQGSEA. This CDR3 has 11 amino acids. CDR3 amino acids: CSVEDRYGYTF. The CDR3 coding sequence is TGCAGCGTTGAAGATCGGTATGGCTACACCTTC.

This clonotype was found a few times. The chain couples TRBV7-9 to TRBJ1-3; 8 bases agree with TRBD1. There are 17 residues in the CDR3. Germline V gene sequence: CDR1 SEHNR, CDR2 FQNEAQ (reference sequence). V was pared by 1 base and J by 3 bases, with 8 bases of the junction left unmatched. CDR3 loop: CASSLGGGQVFGNTIYF. The DNA for the CDR3 is TGTGCCAGCAGCTTAGGCGGGGGACAGGTCTTTGGAAACACCATATATTTT. Drawing the rest from reference TRBV7-9 and TRBJ1-3, the complete variable domain is DTGVSQNPRHKITKRGQNVTFRCDPISEHNRLYWYRQTLGQGPEFLTYFQNEAQLEKSRLLSDRFSAERPKGSFSTLEIQRTEQGDSAMYLCASSLGGGQVFGNTIYFGEGSWLTVV.

The rearrangement joins TRBV12-5 to TRBJ1-5; 8 nucleotides agree with TRBD1. Trimming removed 6 bases from V and 3 bases from J; junction bases left unmatched: 13. CDR1 is LGHNT, CDR2 FRNRAP, per germline. The CDR3 spans 17 residues. CDR3 loop: CASGSFGQGLSNQPQHF. In DNA, the CDR3 is TGTGCTAGTGGATCCTTCGGACAGGGTTTATCCAATCAGCCCCAGCATTTT.

This clonotype came up a few times. This chain joins TRBV27 and TRBJ1-5; 8 bases map to TRBD1. J gave up 3 bases and V 5 bases, and 9 bases lay outside the gene matches. CDR3 length: 16 amino acids. CDR1 is MNHEY, CDR2 SMNVEV, per germline (reference sequence). CDR3 in amino acids: CASSPKTRGPNQPQHF. As DNA, the CDR3 is TGTGCCAGCAGTCCAAAGACCAGGGGGCCCAATCAGCCCCAGCATTTT.

A word on this clonotype: The CDR3 does not close with the conserved phenylalanine or tryptophan, likely indicating a read error. Because the CDR3's place on the DNA is in doubt, the DNA is left out and the CDR3 is given as listed by TCRdb. V is TRBV28 and J is TRBJ1-2; TRBD1, the table's D call, was not compared with the DNA. The CDR3 totals 14 residues, both ends included. Per the germline V gene, CDR1 is MDHEN and CDR2 is SYDVKM. CDR3 region: CASRVTGVGYGHTL.

This clonotype showed up many times. V and J are TRBV27 and TRBJ1-5; TRBD1 might be the D (6 bases). Germline V gene sequence: CDR1 MNHEY, CDR2 SMNVEV (reference sequence). The CDR3 totals 15 residues. V lost 5 bases to trimming and J lost 6 bases, with 17 bases between them. In DNA form, the CDR3 reads TGTGCCAGCAGTCCCGTCTCGGGGGGCGGTCAGCCCCAGCATTTT. The encoded protein is CASSPVSGGGQPQHF.

The sample holds a few counts of this clonotype. The CDR3 nucleotides read TGTGCCAGCAGCCACCCCCACTTAGCGGGGGGAGGGCCAGATACGCAGTATTTT. The encoded protein is CASSHPHLAGGGPDTQYF. V and J are TRBV3-1 and TRBJ2-3, with 10 bases matching TRBD2. V was clipped by 3 bases and J by 4 bases; unmatched bases: 13. CDR1 and CDR2 (germline): LGHDT, YNNKEL (reference sequence). This CDR3 region has 18 residues.

To note about this clonotype: A much larger clone lies one base from this, so it may be a read error. The rearrangement links TRBV20-1 to TRBJ2-3; 9 bases match TRBD2. The CDR3 consists of 17 residues. V was pared by 3 bases and J by 2 bases, with 12 bases of the junction left unmatched. Germline V gene data show CDR1 as DFQATT and CDR2 as SNEGSKA (reference sequence). The CDR3 DNA reads as TGCAGTGCTAGGAGCGTTGGGGCGGGAGGGGCCACAGATACGCAGTATTTT. Residues: CSARSVGAGGATDTQYF.

The V gene is TRBV28, the J gene TRBJ2-2; the match to TRBD2 covers 9 bases. The CDR3 totals 16 residues. V trimming: 5 bases; J trimming: 4 bases; junction bases outside the gene matches: 8. Germline V gene data show CDR1 as MDHEN and CDR2 as SYDVKM. The CDR3 DNA follows: TGTGCCAGCAGTGAATATAGCGGGAGTTTCACCGGGGAGCTGTTTTTT. It is translated as CASSEYSGSFTGELFF. The full variable domain, completed using reference TRBV28 and TRBJ2-2, is DVKVTQSSRYLVKRTGEKVFLECVQDMDHENMFWYRQDPGLGLRLIYFSYDVKMKEKGDIPEGYSVSREKKERFSLILESASTNQTSMYLCASSEYSGSFTGELFFGEGSRLTVL.

This clonotype was recorded many times. CDR3 protein: CATSRDFGYEQYF. CDR3 nucleotide sequence: TGTGCCACCAGCAGAGATTTTGGCTACGAGCAGTACTTC. V gene TRBV15 combines with J gene TRBJ2-7; D unresolved. This CDR3 has 13 amino acids. Per the germline V gene, CDR1 is LNHNV and CDR2 is YYDKDF (reference sequence). Deletions cut 0 bases from V and 3 bases from J, with 6 bases between. The full variable domain, in which reference TRBV15 and TRBJ2-7 provide the parts outside the CDR3, is DAMVIQNPRYQVTQFGKPVTLSCSQTLNHNVMYWYQQKSSQAPKLLFHYYDKDFNNEADTPDNFQSRRPNTSFCFLDIRSPGLGDTAMYLCATSRDFGYEQYFGPGTRLTVT.

This clonotype was observed many times. The chain carries TRBV7-9 and TRBJ1-1, with no clear D. Germline-derived CDR1 and CDR2 are SEHNR and FQNEAQ (reference sequence). CDR3 length: 13 residues. The germline V and J ends were trimmed by 3 bases and 5 bases, with 10 bases remaining between them. The CDR3 spells CASSFERSTEAFF. CDR3 DNA sequence: TGTGCCAGCAGCTTTGAGAGATCGACTGAAGCTTTCTTT.

This clonotype was counted at least ten times. Just one base apart from a much larger clone, this may be a read error. The rearrangement uses TRBV12-3 or TRBV12-4 and TRBJ1-1; no definite D call. This CDR3 has 12 amino acids. With 4 bases removed from V and 1 base from J, the gap between germline ends came to 4 bases. CDR3: CASSSWNTEAFF. The CDR3 DNA sequence: TGTGCCAGCAGTTCCTGGAACACTGAAGCTTTCTTT.

This clonotype was counted ten times or more. This chain uses TRBV2 with TRBJ1-5; D is unresolved. Germline loops: CDR1 SNHLY, CDR2 FYNNEI. The CDR3 covers 16 residues. The V end lost 1 base, the J end lost 6 bases, and 16 bases lay between the germline ends. This CDR3 is CASSEGPWQAVQPQHF. DNA of the CDR3: TGTGCCAGCAGTGAAGGGCCCTGGCAAGCGGTTCAGCCCCAGCATTTT.

This clonotype was observed a few times. The chain carries TRBV2 and TRBJ2-7; either TRBD1 or TRBD2 may fit D (7 bases each). The CDR3 runs to 15 residues. The V end lost 7 bases, the J end lost 6 bases, and 22 bases lay between the germline ends. Germline assignment: CDR1 SNHLY and CDR2 FYNNEI. CDR3: CASTSTSAGDSEQYF. The CDR3 coding sequence is TGTGCCAGCACCAGTACGTCGGCGGGGGACAGCGAGCAGTACTTC.

This clonotype was seen repeatedly, ten times or more. The chain employs TRBV5-1 and TRBJ2-3; perhaps TRBD2 as D (5 bases). CDR3 length equals 15 residues. From germline, CDR1 is SGHRS and CDR2 YFSETQ. V shed 0 bases and J shed 5 bases, with 13 bases lying between them. The CDR3 sequence: CASSLAGLGEDTQYF. DNA for the CDR3: TGCGCCAGCAGCTTGGCGGGATTAGGTGAAGATACGCAGTATTTT.

The rearrangement links TRBV9 to TRBJ2-1; the match to TRBD2 covers 8 bases. The DNA end lines up better with TRBJ2-7; the J call may be wrong. CDR1 and CDR2 from the germline V gene are SGDLS and YYNGEE. The CDR3 totals 18 residues. For the CDR3, the DNA is TGTGCCAGCAGCGGAGCACCCCTCAAACCAGCGGGAGACAATGAGCAGTACTTC. Translation gives CASSGAPLKPAGDNEQYF.

This chain links TRBV7-2 with TRBJ1-4; maybe TRBD1 (5 bases). The CDR3 contains 13 residues. Trimming removed 5 bases at V and 12 bases at J, with 16 bases between. From germline, CDR1 is SGHTA and CDR2 FQGNSA. The CDR3 DNA follows: TGTGCCAGCAGCACTGACCCAGGGAGGCAACTGTTTTTT. Amino acid sequence: CASSTDPGRQLFF.

Note on this clonotype: It may be a read error: a sequence one base away is much more abundant. This rearrangement joins TRBV15 to TRBJ2-1, with 7 bases that match TRBD1. J gave up 0 bases and V 4 bases, and 3 bases lay outside the gene matches. CDR1 LNHNV and CDR2 YYDKDF come from the germline V gene (reference sequence). The CDR3 is made up of 15 amino acids. Written as DNA, the CDR3 is TGTGCCACCAGCACCGACAGGGCCTCCTACAATGAGCAGTTCTTC. Its protein is CATSTDRASYNEQFF. Variable domain in full (rest from reference TRBV15 and TRBJ2-1): DAMVIQNPRYQVTQFGKPVTLSCSQTLNHNVMYWYQQKSSQAPKLLFHYYDKDFNNEADTPDNFQSRRPNTSFCFLDIRSPGLGDTAMYLCATSTDRASYNEQFFGPGTRLTVL.